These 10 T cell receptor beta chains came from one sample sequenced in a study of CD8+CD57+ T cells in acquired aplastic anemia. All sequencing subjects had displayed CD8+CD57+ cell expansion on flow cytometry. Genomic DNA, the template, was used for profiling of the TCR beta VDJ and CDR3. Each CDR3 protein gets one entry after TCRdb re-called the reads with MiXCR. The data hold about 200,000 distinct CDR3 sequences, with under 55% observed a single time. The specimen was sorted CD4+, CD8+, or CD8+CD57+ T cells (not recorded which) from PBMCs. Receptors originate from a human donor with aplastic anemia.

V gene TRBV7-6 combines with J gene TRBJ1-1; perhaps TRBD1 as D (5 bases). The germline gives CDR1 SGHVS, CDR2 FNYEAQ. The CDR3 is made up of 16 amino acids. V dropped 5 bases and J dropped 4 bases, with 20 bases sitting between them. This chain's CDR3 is CASSPTWGTTGTEAFF. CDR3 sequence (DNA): TGTGCCAGCAGCCCCACATGGGGCACCACGGGCACTGAAGCTTTCTTT.

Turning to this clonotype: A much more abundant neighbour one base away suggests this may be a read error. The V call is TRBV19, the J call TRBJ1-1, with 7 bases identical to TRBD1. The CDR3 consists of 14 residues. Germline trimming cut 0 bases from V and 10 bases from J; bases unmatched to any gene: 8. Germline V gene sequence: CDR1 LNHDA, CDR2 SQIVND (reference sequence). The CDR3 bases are TGTGCCAGTAGTATAGAAGGGACAGCTGTGGGAGCTTTCTTT. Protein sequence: CASSIEGTAVGAFF.

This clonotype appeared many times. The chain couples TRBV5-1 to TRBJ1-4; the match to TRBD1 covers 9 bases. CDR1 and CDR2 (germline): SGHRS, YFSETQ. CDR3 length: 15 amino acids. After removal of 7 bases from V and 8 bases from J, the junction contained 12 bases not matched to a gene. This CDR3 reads CASRNLGQGGEKLFF. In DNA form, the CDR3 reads TGCGCCAGCCGGAACTTGGGACAGGGCGGGGAAAAACTGTTTTTT.

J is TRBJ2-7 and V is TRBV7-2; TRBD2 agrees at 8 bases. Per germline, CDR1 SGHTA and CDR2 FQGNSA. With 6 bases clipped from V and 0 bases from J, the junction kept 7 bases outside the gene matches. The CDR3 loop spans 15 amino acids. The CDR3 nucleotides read TGTGCCAGCAGTGAGACAACTAGCGGCTCCTACGAGCAGTACTTC. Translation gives CASSETTSGSYEQYF.

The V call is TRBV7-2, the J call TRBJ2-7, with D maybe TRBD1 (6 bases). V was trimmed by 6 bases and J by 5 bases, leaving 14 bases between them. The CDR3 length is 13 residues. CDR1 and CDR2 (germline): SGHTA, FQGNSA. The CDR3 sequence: CASRHGNRDEQYF. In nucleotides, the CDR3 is TGTGCCAGCAGACACGGAAACAGGGACGAGCAGTACTTC.

DNA of the CDR3: TGTGCCAGCAGTGATCGACAGTCACGCTCACCCCTCCACTTT. It translates to CASSDRQSRSPLHF. The chain combines TRBV2 with TRBJ1-6; TRBD1 is a possible D gene (5 bases). Germline CDR1 is SNHLY and CDR2 is FYNNEI. There are 14 residues in the CDR3. Trimming took 3 bases from V and 10 from J, leaving 13 bases between them.

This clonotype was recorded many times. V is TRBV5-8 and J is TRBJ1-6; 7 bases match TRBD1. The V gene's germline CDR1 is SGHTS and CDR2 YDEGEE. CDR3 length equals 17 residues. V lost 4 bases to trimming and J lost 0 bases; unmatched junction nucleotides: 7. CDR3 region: CASSQDRASSYNSPLHF. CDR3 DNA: TGTGCCAGCAGCCAAGACAGGGCAAGCTCCTATAATTCACCCCTCCACTTT.

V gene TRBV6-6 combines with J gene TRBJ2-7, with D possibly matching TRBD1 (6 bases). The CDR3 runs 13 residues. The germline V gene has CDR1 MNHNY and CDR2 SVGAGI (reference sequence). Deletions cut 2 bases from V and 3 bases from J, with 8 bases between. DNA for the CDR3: TGTGCCAGCAGTTACGCAGGGGACTACGAGCAGTACTTC. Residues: CASSYAGDYEQYF.

The CDR3 loop reads CASSLGGDSSHQPQHF. The CDR3, as DNA: TGTGCCAGCAGCTTAGGGGGCGACAGTTCACATCAGCCCCAGCATTTT. V gene TRBV11-2 combines with J gene TRBJ1-5; D might be TRBD1 (5 bases). V was clipped by 1 base and J by 5 bases, with 15 bases between them. CDR1 SGHAT and CDR2 FQNNGV come from the germline V gene. The CDR3 runs to 16 residues.

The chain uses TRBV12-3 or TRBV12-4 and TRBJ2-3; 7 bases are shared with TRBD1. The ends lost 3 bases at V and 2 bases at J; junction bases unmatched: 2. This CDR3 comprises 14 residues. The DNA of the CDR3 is TGTGCCAGCAGTTTCGGGACAGACACAGATACGCAGTATTTT. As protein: CASSFGTDTDTQYF.